The 24 T cell receptor beta chains below all came from one sample that was sequenced in a study of shared clonotypes between healthy human individuals (dated by TCRdb to the early 2020s). Receptor amplification or capture employed the immunoSEQ multiplex PCR assay. TCRdb mirrors the immuneACCESS table, restricted to in-frame sequences. Some clones are absent from its copies; in checked studies, under half trace to an unresolved V gene, and the reason for the others is unknown. Recorded for this sample are around 95,000 clones; approximately 44% of them occurred a single time. The ten largest account for roughly 15% of the sample. The specimen sequenced was PBMCs. The receptor source for this set is a woman aged 40 to 55 in good health. Some clones in this sample may be carry-over from other donors' samples.

The chain joins TRBV27 to TRBJ1-1; D gene unclear. Trimming took off 3 bases at V and 0 bases at J, with 5 bases between the two ends. Germline V gene lookup returns CDR1 MNHEY and CDR2 SMNVEV (reference sequence). The CDR3 is 13 amino acids. This CDR3 reads CASSFSMNTEAFF. The CDR3 DNA is TGTGCCAGCAGTTTCTCAATGAACACTGAAGCTTTCTTT.

The genes are TRBV7-6 and TRBJ2-2, with TRBD2 identical over 13 bases. V trimming: 5 bases; J trimming: 3 bases; junction bases outside the gene matches: 12. The CDR3 sequence is 19 residues long. Germline CDR1 SGHVS, CDR2 FNYEAQ. The CDR3 DNA is TGTGCCAGCAGCCGGGGGGCACTAGCGGGAGGGCCATACACCGGGGAGCTGTTTTTT. It encodes CASSRGALAGGPYTGELFF.

This clone was counted once. This probably arose from a read error, given a far larger clone one base away. The rearrangement joins TRBV7-8 to TRBJ1-4; D unclear. V gave up 7 bases and J gave up 4 bases, with 4 bases separating them. From germline, CDR1 is SGHVS and CDR2 FQNEAQ. The CDR3 runs to 11 residues. CDR3 sequence: CASNGNEKLFF. For the CDR3, the DNA is TGTGCCAGCAACGGTAATGAAAAACTGTTTTTT.

This clone showed up many times. One end of the junction varies from germline; a read error may be responsible. The same CDR3 can be traced to other DNA sequences in this sample. This chain joins TRBV4-2 and TRBJ2-5, with a weak D call TRBD2 (5 bases). CDR1 LGHNA and CDR2 YNFKEQ come from the germline V gene. This CDR3 is 13 amino acids long. The CDR3 spells CASSQAARETQYF. The CDR3 DNA is TGTGCCAGCAGTCAAGCGGCAAGGGAGACCCAGTACTTC.

Worth noting for this clone: A read error likely explains this, since a far larger clone differs by one base. Other DNA sequences in the sample encode the same CDR3. The chain employs TRBV21-1 and TRBJ1-5. TRBV21-1 is annotated as a pseudogene. The CDR3 sequence is 13 residues long. The CDR3 loop is CASSSLGDQPQHF. The DNA of the CDR3 is TGTGCCAGCAGCAGCTTGGGGGATCAGCCCCAGCATTTC.

The V gene is TRBV30, the J gene TRBJ2-7; 12 bases line up with TRBD2. The CDR3 sequence is 15 residues long. CDR1 is GTSNPN, CDR2 SVGIG, per germline (reference sequence). The V segment lost 2 bases and the J segment 5 bases; nucleotides outside the gene matches: 7. CDR3 sequence: CAWSKRLAGADEQYF. As DNA, the CDR3 is TGTGCCTGGAGTAAGCGACTAGCGGGAGCGGACGAGCAGTACTTC.

Concerning this clone: The junction differs from germline at one of its ends, possibly a read error. The CDR3 here is CASSDSTGADTQYF. The CDR3 DNA reads as TGTGCCAGCAGTGACTCGACAGGGGCAGATACGCAGTATTTT. The chain has TRBV6-6 and TRBJ2-3; 8 bases are a match to TRBD1. Germline V gene sequence: CDR1 MNHNY, CDR2 SVGAGI (reference sequence). The CDR3 length is 14 residues.

This clone was recorded many times. This chain connects TRBV2 to TRBJ1-4; no definite D call. The CDR3 length is 13 residues. Trimming pared 7 bases from V and 7 bases from J, leaving 13 bases between. Germline V gives CDR1 SNHLY, CDR2 FYNNEI. Written as DNA, the CDR3 is TGTGCCAGCATCGGGGAGTTGGCTGAAAAACTGTTTTTT. Amino acids: CASIGELAEKLFF.

This clone occurred many times. This sequence joins TRBV28 and TRBJ1-2, with 11 bases aligning to TRBD1. CDR1 is MDHEN, CDR2 SYDVKM, per germline. J lost 6 bases, V lost 6 bases, and 6 bases had no gene match. There are 14 residues in the CDR3. The CDR3: CASSLDRGRDGYTF. The DNA of the CDR3 is TGTGCCAGCAGCTTGGACAGGGGGCGCGATGGCTACACCTTC.

Turning to this clone: A far larger clone is a single base away, which makes a read error likely. This chain links TRBV30 with TRBJ1-2; no definite D call. Germline V CDR1 and CDR2: GTSNPN, SVGIG (reference sequence). The ends were cut back, 5 bases at V and 0 bases at J, with 10 bases in the middle. The CDR3 covers 13 residues. CDR3 sequence (DNA): TGTGCCTGGGAGGCTCCCCCTAACTATGGCTACACCTTC. It is translated as CAWEAPPNYGYTF.

The chain has TRBV2 and TRBJ1-3, with TRBD1 matching 8 bases. J gave up 3 bases and V 9 bases, and 4 bases lay outside the gene matches. CDR1 is SNHLY, CDR2 FYNNEI, per germline. This CDR3 region has 13 residues. Written as DNA, the CDR3 is TGTGCCAGGAGACAGGGGCTTGGAAACACCATATATTTT. This gives the protein CARRQGLGNTIYF.

This clone was observed a handful of times. The same CDR3 also results from other DNA sequences found in this sample. The chain uses TRBV29-1 and TRBJ2-7; 7 bases align to TRBD1. This CDR3 spans 13 amino acids. Germline values: CDR1 SQVTM, CDR2 ANQGSEA. With V trimmed by 5 bases and J by 0 bases, 4 bases remained unmatched. The CDR3 reads CSVRAGGSYEQYF. The CDR3 DNA follows: TGCAGCGTTAGGGCAGGGGGCTCCTACGAGCAGTACTTC.

Concerning this clone itself: This likely traces to a read error, being one base from a far larger clone. The conserved closing phenylalanine or tryptophan is absent in this CDR3, likely reflecting a read error. The chain employs TRBV5-8 and TRBJ1-5, with 9 bases identical to TRBD1. Germline CDR1 and CDR2: SGHTS and YDEGEE. The junction had 0 bases not matched to a gene; V was cut back by 0 bases and J by 2 bases. The CDR3 loop spans 15 amino acids. CDR3 coding DNA: TGTGCCAGCAGCTTGGGGACAGGGGGCAATCAGCCCCAGCATTCT. The encoded protein is CASSLGTGGNQPQHS.

This clone was picked up a small number of times. The genes are TRBV5-6 and TRBJ2-7, with a possible D match to TRBD1 (7 bases). The CDR3 is 16 residues long. Trimming shortened V by 2 bases and J by 1 base, and 16 bases separated the two germline ends. CDR1 is SGHDT and CDR2 is YYEEEE in the germline V gene. The CDR3 DNA reads as TGTGCCAGCAGCTTAGGGGGCGGGACGGGGTCCTACGAGCAGTACTTC. Amino acids: CASSLGGGTGSYEQYF.

This clone was observed a few times. The rearrangement links TRBV27 to TRBJ2-1; 12 nucleotides agree with TRBD2. CDR3 length: 16 amino acids. The germline V gene has CDR1 MNHEY and CDR2 SMNVEV (reference sequence). V trimming: 6 bases; J trimming: 6 bases; junction bases outside the gene matches: 9. CDR3 amino acids: CASSTLAGGGPNEQFF. The CDR3 coding sequence is TGTGCCAGCAGCACACTAGCGGGAGGAGGACCCAATGAGCAGTTCTTC.

This chain uses TRBV30 with TRBJ2-4; a possible D gene is TRBD2 (6 bases). Trimming took 4 bases from V and 0 from J, leaving 13 bases between them. Germline V gene sequence: CDR1 GTSNPN, CDR2 SVGIG (reference sequence). This CDR3 is 15 amino acids long. Written as DNA, the CDR3 is TGTGCCTGGATGGCGCGGGAAGTAGCCAAAAACATTCAGTACTTC. This codes for CAWMAREVAKNIQYF.

This chain connects TRBV4-2 to TRBJ1-3, with D maybe TRBD1 (5 bases). The length of the CDR3 is 16 residues. Germline loops: CDR1 LGHNA, CDR2 YNFKEQ. V was trimmed by 0 bases and J by 0 bases, leaving 9 bases between them. In nucleotides, the CDR3 is TGTGCCAGCAGCCAAGATCTGGGGCGCTCTGGAAACACCATATATTTT. Encoded protein: CASSQDLGRSGNTIYF.

V is TRBV25-1 and J is TRBJ1-2, with no clear D. This CDR3 has 14 amino acids. CDR1 is MGHDK, CDR2 SYGVNS, per germline. Trimming removed 3 bases at V and 3 bases at J, with 11 bases between. The CDR3 DNA follows: TGTGCCAGCAGTGAGCCCGGGAAGGACTATGGCTACACCTTC. Translating gives CASSEPGKDYGYTF.

In its sample, this clone was seen many times. The CDR3 DNA is TGTGCCTGGAGTAGGCGGACGCCCAGGGGCAATGAGCAGTTCTTC. Translation gives CAWSRRTPRGNEQFF. This chain joins TRBV30 and TRBJ2-1; maybe TRBD1 (6 bases). The CDR3 length is 15 residues. Trimming left V 2 bases short and J 6 bases short, with 17 bases between. Per germline, CDR1 GTSNPN and CDR2 SVGIG (reference sequence).

The chain employs TRBV6-5 and TRBJ2-5, with D possibly being TRBD2 (5 bases). V dropped 6 bases and J dropped 4 bases, with 12 bases sitting between them. CDR3 length: 13 amino acids. Looked up from germline, CDR1 is MNHEY and CDR2 is SVGAGI. CDR3 nucleotide sequence: TGTGCCAGCAGCCCGGACTTTTTAGAGACCCAGTACTTC. It codes for CASSPDFLETQYF.

The J gene is TRBJ1-1, the V gene TRBV11-2; possibly TRBD1 for D (6 bases). Trimming cost V 4 bases and J 4 bases, with 16 bases left between them. The germline V gene encodes CDR1 SGHAT and CDR2 FQNNGV. The CDR3 runs 15 residues. The CDR3 nucleotides are TGTGCCAGCAGCTACAATGGGGGGGCAAGCACTGAAGCTTTCTTT. This translates into CASSYNGGASTEAFF.

The V and J genes are TRBV6-5 and TRBJ2-7; either TRBD1 or TRBD2 may supply D (5 bases each). V was trimmed by 4 bases and J by 7 bases, leaving 8 bases between them. The CDR3 extends over 11 amino acids. Germline V gene data show CDR1 as MNHEY and CDR2 as SVGAGI. In DNA form, the CDR3 reads TGTGCCAGCAGTTCCAGGGAGGAGCAGTACTTC. This codes for CASSSREEQYF.

The chain carries TRBV28 and TRBJ2-6; D remains ambiguous. Germline CDR1 is MDHEN and CDR2 is SYDVKM. The CDR3 has 15 residues. V gave up 6 bases and J gave up 0 bases, with 9 bases separating them. The CDR3 bases are TGTGCCAGCAGGGCCATCGGCTCTGGGGCCAACGTCCTGACTTTC. This gives the protein CASRAIGSGANVLTF.

This clone was counted at least ten times. This chain uses TRBV19 with TRBJ2-7; 7 bases map to TRBD1. V lost 4 bases, J lost 6 bases, and 6 bases stayed unmatched. Germline CDR1 LNHDA, CDR2 SQIVND (reference sequence). This CDR3 contains 13 residues. The CDR3 region is CASSTQGKGEQYF. The CDR3 region has the DNA TGTGCCAGTAGTACACAGGGGAAAGGCGAGCAGTACTTC. The whole variable domain, remainder taken from reference TRBV19 and TRBJ2-7, is DGGITQSPKYLFRKEGQNVTLSCEQNLNHDAMYWYRQDPGQGLRLIYYSQIVNDFQKGDIAEGYSVSREKKESFPLTVTSAQKNPTAFYLCASSTQGKGEQYFGPGTRLTVT.